In its sample, the clone carrying this T cell receptor (beta chain) is medium-sized. Its antigen is unknown. The CDR3 runs to 15 residues. After removal of 6 bases from V and 9 bases from J, the junction contained 14 bases not matched to a gene. The V gene's germline CDR1 is MDHEN and CDR2 SYDVKM. In the PCR, 60 Vbeta and 13 Jbeta primers were used. Profiled with immunoSEQ multiplex PCR; TCRdb holds only in-frame clones, not every one. The sample lists 90,000 to 100,000 clones; over 65% were seen once. The data stem from a study of cytomegalovirus exposure and HLA in healthy donors. Study results and limitations: Owing to their indistinguishability, certain V segments, notably TRBV6-2 and TRBV6-3, were excluded.

Each donor's status was that of a healthy bone marrow donor. This clonotype originated in a man over 45 in good health and CMV-seronegative. V usage is TRBV28 and J usage is TRBJ2-1; 7 bases are shared with TRBD2. Sequences were obtained from PBMCs. For the CDR3, the DNA is TGTGCCAGCAGCTTGAGCGGGGAGGGCCTTTCTGAGCAGTTCTTC. Its translation: CASSLSGEGLSEQFF.